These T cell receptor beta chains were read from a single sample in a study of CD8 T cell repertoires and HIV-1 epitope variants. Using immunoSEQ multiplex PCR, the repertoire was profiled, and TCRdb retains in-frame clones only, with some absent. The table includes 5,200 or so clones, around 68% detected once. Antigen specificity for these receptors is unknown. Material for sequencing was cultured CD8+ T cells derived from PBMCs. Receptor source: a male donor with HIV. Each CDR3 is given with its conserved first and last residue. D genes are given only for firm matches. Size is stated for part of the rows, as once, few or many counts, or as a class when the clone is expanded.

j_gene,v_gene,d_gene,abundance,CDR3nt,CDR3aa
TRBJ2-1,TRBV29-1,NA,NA,TGCAGCGTTGATCGGCGGGCCGACTACAATGAGCAGTTCTTC,CSVDRRADYNEQFF
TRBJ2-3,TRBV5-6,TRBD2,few,TGTGCCAGCAGTGCTGGACTAGCGGGAGCGTGGGGCACAGATACGCAGTATTTT,CASSAGLAGAWGTDTQYF
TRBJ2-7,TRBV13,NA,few,TGTGCCAGCAGCTTGAGCGGAGCCATGATCTACGAGCAGTACTTC,CASSLSGAMIYEQYF
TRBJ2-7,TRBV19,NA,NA,TGTGCCAGTAGTATGGCGGCGACCTACGAGCAGTACTTC,CASSMAATYEQYF
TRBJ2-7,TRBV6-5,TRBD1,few,TGTGCCAGCAGTTACGGGACAGGCTACGAGCAGTACTTC,CASSYGTGYEQYF
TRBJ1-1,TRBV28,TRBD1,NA,TGTGCCAGCAGACCCCCGACAGGGGGGGGGCTGGGAGCTTTCTTT,CASRPPTGGGLGAFF
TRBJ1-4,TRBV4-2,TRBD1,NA,TGTGCCAGCAGCCAAGGGAGGCGAGCAGGGGGCAAGGAAAAACTGTTTTTT,CASSQGRRAGGKEKLFF
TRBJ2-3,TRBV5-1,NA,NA,TGCGCCAGCAGCTTGGTAGGGGAGGCAGATACGCAGTATTTT,CASSLVGEADTQYF
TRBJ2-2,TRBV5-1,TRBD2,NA,TGCGCCAGCAGTAGTCTAGCGGGAACCACCGGGGAGCTGTTTTTT,CASSSLAGTTGELFF
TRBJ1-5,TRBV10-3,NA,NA,TGTGCCATCAGTGATGGAGGGAGGGGCAATCAGCCCCAGCATTTT,CAISDGGRGNQPQHF
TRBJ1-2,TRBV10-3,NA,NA,TGTGCCATCAGTGAGTCACCCGGGACGGACTATGGCTACACCTTC,CAISESPGTDYGYTF
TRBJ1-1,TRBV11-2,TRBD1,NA,TGTGCCAGCAGCTTAGCCCGACAGGGGGTGAAAAACACTGAAGCTTTCTTT,CASSLARQGVKNTEAFF
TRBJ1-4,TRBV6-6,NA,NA,TGTGCCAGCACCTTGTTGAGGGTGGGTGAAAAACTGTTTTTT,CASTLLRVGEKLFF
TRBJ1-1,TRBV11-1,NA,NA,TGTGCCAGCAGCTTAACGAGCACTGAAGCTTTCTTT,CASSLTSTEAFF
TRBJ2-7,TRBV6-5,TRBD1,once,TGTGCCAGCCGCTTCCGGGACAGGGACAACGAGCAGTACTTC,CASRFRDRDNEQYF
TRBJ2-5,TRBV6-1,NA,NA,TGTGCCAGCAGGCCGCCCCTGGGAATTCAAGAGACCCAGTACTTC,CASRPPLGIQETQYF
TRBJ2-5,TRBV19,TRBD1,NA,TGTGCCAGTAGTATAAAGGACAGGTACCAAGAGACCCAGTACTTC,CASSIKDRYQETQYF
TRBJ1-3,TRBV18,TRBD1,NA,TGTGCCAGCTCATCGGACAGGTTCTCTGGAAACACCATATATTTT,CASSSDRFSGNTIYF
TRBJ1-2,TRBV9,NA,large,TGTGCCAGCAGCTTCGTAGGGTCTGGAGCTTATGGCTACACCTTC,CASSFVGSGAYGYTF
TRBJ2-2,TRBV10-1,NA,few,TGCGCCAGCAGTGGCGTAAATACCGGGGAGCTGTTTTTT,CASSGVNTGELFF
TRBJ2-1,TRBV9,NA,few,TGTGCCAGCAGCGTAGAAGCCGGTAGCTCCTACAATGAGCAGTTCTTC,CASSVEAGSSYNEQFF
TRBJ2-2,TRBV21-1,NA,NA,TGTGCCGCCACAGGGGGGAACACCGGGGAGCTGTTTTTT,CAATGGNTGELFF
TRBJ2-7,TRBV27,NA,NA,TGTGCCAGCAGTCACCAGGGACGGGACGGCCTCACCTACGAGCAGTACTTC,CASSHQGRDGLTYEQYF
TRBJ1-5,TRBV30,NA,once,TGTGCCTGGAGTGCGGGAGCTAGCAATCAGCCCCAGCATTTT,CAWSAGASNQPQHF
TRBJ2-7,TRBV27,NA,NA,TGTGCCAGCAGTTTTTGGGGGCGCGTCTACGAGCAGTACTTC,CASSFWGRVYEQYF
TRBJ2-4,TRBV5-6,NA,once,TGTGCCAGCAGCTTGGCGAGAACAGGCCTAGCCAAAAACATTCAGTACTTC,CASSLARTGLAKNIQYF
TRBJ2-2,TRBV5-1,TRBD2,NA,TGCGCCAGCAGAAGTCGGACTAGCGCCGACACCGGGGAGCTGTTTTTT,CASRSRTSADTGELFF
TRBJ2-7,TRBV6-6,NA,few,TGTGCCAGCAGTTATTCCGGGCCCACCTACGAGCAGTACTTC,CASSYSGPTYEQYF
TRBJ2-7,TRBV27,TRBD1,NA,TGTGCCAGCAGTCCGGGACAGGTGCTACACGAGCAGTACTTC,CASSPGQVLHEQYF
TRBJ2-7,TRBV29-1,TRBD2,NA,TGCAGCGTCATAGCGGGAGGGCTAAACGAGCAGTACTTC,CSVIAGGLNEQYF
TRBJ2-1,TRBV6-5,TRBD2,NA,TGTGCCAGCAGCACTACTAGCGGGGTCTACAATGAGCAGTTCTTC,CASSTTSGVYNEQFF
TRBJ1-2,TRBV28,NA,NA,TGTGCCAGCAGTCGTCGGGAGAACTATGGCTACACCTTC,CASSRRENYGYTF
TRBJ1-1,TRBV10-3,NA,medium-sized,TGTGCCATCAGTGAGGGGGATACTGAAGCTTTCTTT,CAISEGDTEAFF
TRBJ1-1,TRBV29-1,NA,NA,TGCAGCGTTGAGAGGCGAGGGAGCGGCACTGAAGCTTTCTTT,CSVERRGSGTEAFF
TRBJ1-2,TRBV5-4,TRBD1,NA,TGTGCCAGCAGCCCAGGGACAGGGGTTTATGGCTACACCTTC,CASSPGTGVYGYTF